This TCR beta chain was retrieved from a study of blood T cell repertoires in COVID-19. Across the study: There were acute and convalescent COVID-19 samples, and they came from the United States, Italy and Spain. In each case, the material was cDNA or gDNA derived from T cells, B-cell-depleted T cells, or PBMCs.

There are 15 residues in the CDR3. The germline V gene encodes CDR1 LGHNT and CDR2 FRNRAP. With 6 bases clipped from V and 0 bases from J, the junction kept 7 bases outside the gene matches. As handled by the study authors: The assay estimated nucleated cells by amplifying reference gene primers. Only in-frame clones appear in the TCRdb table, and some are missing; sequencing was by immunoSEQ multiplex PCR. V, J and clone size derive from that table, while D and trimming were established from the DNA sequence. The profile shows nearly 80,000 clones, around 85% of them singletons. The chain uses TRBV12-5 and TRBJ2-5, with 7 nucleotides matching TRBD1. The TCR originated in an elderly woman with active or convalescent COVID-19. Sequenced input: peripheral blood. The CDR3 DNA sequence: TGTGCTAGTGGCCAGGGACAGACGTACCAAGAGACCCAGTACTTC. Amino acids: CASGQGQTYQETQYF.